The clone carrying this T cell receptor (beta chain) was recorded at least ten times. Its antigen is currently unknown. Mismatch with germline at one junction end may stem from a read error. Tagging with unique molecular identifiers was applied to individual cDNA molecules. Each CDR3 protein gets one entry after TCRdb re-called the 5' RACE reads with MiXCR. The sample has over 30,000 distinct CDR3 sequences, about 4.7% seen once. Germline V gene lookup returns CDR1 SGHTA and CDR2 FQGTGA. The CDR3 has 12 residues. The data stem from a study of early T cells in non-severe SARS-CoV-2 infection. About the research overall: Chains were not paired, and sequencing was done on bulk RNA from unsorted whole blood. General study results and limits: A preference for anti-spike CD8 responses marked VDJdb matching, which missed private and CD4 specificities.

The V gene is TRBV7-3, the J gene TRBJ1-2; TRBD1 agrees at 10 bases. The material sequenced was whole blood. The receptor was isolated from an adult who was a healthcare worker with PCR-confirmed SARS-CoV-2 infection or an uninfected control (not recorded which). The CDR3 spells CASSGQGDVFSF. DNA for the CDR3: TGTGCCAGCAGCGGACAGGGGGACGTTTTCTCCTTC.